These T cell receptor beta chains were read from a single sample in a study of CD8+ T cells in alopecia areata. Only in-frame clones appear in the TCRdb table, and some are missing; sequencing was by immunoSEQ multiplex PCR. Of 200,000 to 250,000 clones listed, 55% to 70% are singletons. The sequenced sample was CD4+ T cells sorted from blood, obtained at week 4, from a patient treated with tofacitinib. These receptors originate from a human donor with alopecia areata. Both conserved end residues are part of each CDR3. A D gene is named only where the DNA matches it firmly. Size is stated for part of the rows, as once, few or many counts, or as a class when the clone is expanded.

j_call: TRBJ1-5
d_call: NA
v_call: TRBV4-1
clone_size: NA
cdr3_aa: CASSQDGGLGNQPQHF
cdr3_nt: TGCGCCAGCAGCCAAGACGGGGGACTAGGCAATCAGCCCCAGCATTTT

j_call: TRBJ2-4
d_call: TRBD1
v_call: TRBV5-1
clone_size: NA
cdr3_aa: CASSQDRGNIQYF
cdr3_nt: TGCGCCAGCAGCCAAGACAGGGGAAACATTCAGTACTTC

j_call: TRBJ1-5
d_call: NA
v_call: TRBV7-8
clone_size: few
cdr3_aa: CASSKGGAGNQPQHF
cdr3_nt: TGTGCCAGCAGCAAGGGGGGCGCGGGCAATCAGCCCCAGCATTTT

j_call: TRBJ1-3
d_call: NA
v_call: TRBV1
clone_size: NA
cdr3_aa: CTWPVEQGAGNTIYF
cdr3_nt: TGCACCTGGCCCGTAGAACAGGGGGCTGGAAACACCATATATTTT

j_call: TRBJ2-7
d_call: NA
v_call: TRBV2
clone_size: once
cdr3_aa: CASSVTVTYEQYF
cdr3_nt: TGTGCCAGCAGTGTAACAGTAACCTACGAGCAGTACTTC

j_call: TRBJ2-3
d_call: TRBD1
v_call: TRBV2
clone_size: NA
cdr3_aa: CASRPTGYRDTQYF
cdr3_nt: TGTGCCAGCAGACCGACAGGGTACAGAGATACGCAGTATTTT

j_call: TRBJ2-5
d_call: NA
v_call: TRBV10-3
clone_size: NA
cdr3_aa: CAISEFGGQETQYF
cdr3_nt: TGTGCCATCAGTGAGTTTGGGGGACAAGAGACCCAGTACTTC

j_call: TRBJ2-7
d_call: NA
v_call: TRBV9
clone_size: NA
cdr3_aa: CASSSGPYEQYF
cdr3_nt: TGTGCCAGCAGTTCGGGACCCTACGAGCAGTACTTC

j_call: TRBJ2-7
d_call: NA
v_call: TRBV5-1
clone_size: NA
cdr3_aa: CASRHPPGYEQYF
cdr3_nt: TGCGCCAGCAGACACCCGCCGGGGTACGAGCAGTACTTC

j_call: TRBJ2-7
d_call: NA
v_call: TRBV30
clone_size: NA
cdr3_aa: CAWSGEDYSYEQYF
cdr3_nt: TGTGCCTGGAGTGGAGAGGATTACTCCTACGAGCAGTACTTC

j_call: TRBJ1-5
d_call: NA
v_call: TRBV7-9
clone_size: NA
cdr3_aa: CASSLRRYGNQPQHF
cdr3_nt: TGTGCCAGCAGCTTGAGGCGGTATGGCAATCAGCCCCAGCATTTT

j_call: TRBJ1-6
d_call: NA
v_call: TRBV30
clone_size: NA
cdr3_aa: CAWSDVGSPLHF
cdr3_nt: TGTGCCTGGAGTGATGTGGGGTCACCCCTCCACTTT

j_call: TRBJ2-7
d_call: NA
v_call: TRBV2
clone_size: NA
cdr3_aa: CASILTGQTYEQYF
cdr3_nt: TGTGCCAGCATCCTTACAGGACAGACCTACGAGCAGTACTTC

j_call: TRBJ2-1
d_call: NA
v_call: TRBV9
clone_size: NA
cdr3_aa: CASGVWGAPHNEQFF
cdr3_nt: TGTGCCAGCGGAGTATGGGGTGCGCCACATAATGAGCAGTTCTTC

j_call: TRBJ1-5
d_call: NA
v_call: TRBV30
clone_size: few
cdr3_aa: CAWSVRRTGGQPQHF
cdr3_nt: TGTGCCTGGAGTGTACGCAGGACGGGGGGACAGCCCCAGCATTTT

j_call: TRBJ1-1
d_call: TRBD1
v_call: TRBV25-1
clone_size: NA
cdr3_aa: CASSGGQGMNTEAFF
cdr3_nt: TGTGCCAGCAGTGGGGGACAGGGGATGAACACTGAAGCTTTCTTT

j_call: TRBJ2-7
d_call: TRBD1
v_call: TRBV6-5
clone_size: few
cdr3_aa: CASSYDRGHSYEQYF
cdr3_nt: TGTGCCAGCAGTTACGACAGGGGGCACTCCTACGAGCAGTACTTC

j_call: TRBJ2-7
d_call: NA
v_call: TRBV29-1
clone_size: NA
cdr3_aa: CSVGSDSPYEQYF
cdr3_nt: TGCAGCGTGGGATCGGACAGCCCCTACGAGCAGTACTTC

j_call: TRBJ2-4
d_call: NA
v_call: TRBV2
clone_size: NA
cdr3_aa: CASLGLAKNIQYF
cdr3_nt: TGTGCCAGCCTCGGGCTAGCCAAAAACATTCAGTACTTC

j_call: TRBJ1-6
d_call: NA
v_call: TRBV9
clone_size: NA
cdr3_aa: CASSVSPGELGNSPLHF
cdr3_nt: TGTGCCAGCAGCGTGAGTCCGGGGGAATTAGGTAATTCACCCCTCCACTTT

j_call: TRBJ1-3
d_call: NA
v_call: TRBV5-1
clone_size: NA
cdr3_aa: CASSLGGLNSGNTIYF
cdr3_nt: TGCGCCAGCAGCTTGGGCGGACTTAACTCTGGAAACACCATATATTTT

j_call: TRBJ1-1
d_call: NA
v_call: TRBV5-1
clone_size: once
cdr3_aa: CASSLAGDEAFF
cdr3_nt: TGCGCCAGCAGCTTGGCGGGGGATGAGGCTTTCTTT